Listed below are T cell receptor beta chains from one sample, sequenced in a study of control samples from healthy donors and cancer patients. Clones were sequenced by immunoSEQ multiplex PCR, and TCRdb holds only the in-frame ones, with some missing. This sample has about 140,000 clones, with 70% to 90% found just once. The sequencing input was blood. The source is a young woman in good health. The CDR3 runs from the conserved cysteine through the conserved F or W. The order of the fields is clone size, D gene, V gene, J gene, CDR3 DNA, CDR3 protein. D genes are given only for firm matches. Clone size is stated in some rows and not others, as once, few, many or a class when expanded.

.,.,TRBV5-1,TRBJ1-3,TGCGCCAGCACCTGGACAGCTATGAGCTCTGGAAACACCATATATTTT,CASTWTAMSSGNTIYF
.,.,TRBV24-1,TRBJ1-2,TGTGCCACCAGTGATCGGGGGTTACACTATGGCTACACCTTC,CATSDRGLHYGYTF
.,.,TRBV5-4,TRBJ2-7,TGTGCCAGCAGCTTCGGCGGGAACGAGCAGTACTTC,CASSFGGNEQYF
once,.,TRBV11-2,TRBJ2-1,TGTGCCAGCAGCTTTAGAGTGGGCGATGAGCAGTTCTTC,CASSFRVGDEQFF
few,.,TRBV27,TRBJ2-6,TGTGCCAGCAGTGCTCAGTGGATTGCTGGGGCCAACGTCCTGACTTTC,CASSAQWIAGANVLTF
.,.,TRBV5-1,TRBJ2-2,TGCGCCAGCAGCTTGGACAAGAATCGAATAGAAGCGAACACCGGGGAGCTGTTTTTT,CASSLDKNRIEANTGELFF
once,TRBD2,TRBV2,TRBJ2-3,TGTGCCAGCAGTGCAGGACTAGAGAATACGCAGTATTTT,CASSAGLENTQYF
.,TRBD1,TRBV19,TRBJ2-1,TGTGCCAGTAGTGATCCCGGGACAGGGCAATACAATGAGCAGTTCTTC,CASSDPGTGQYNEQFF
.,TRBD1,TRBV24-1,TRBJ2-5,TGTGCCACCAGGGACAGGTACCAAGAGACCCAGTACTTC,CATRDRYQETQYF
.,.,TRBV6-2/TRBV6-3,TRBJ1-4,TGTGCCAGCAGTTACTCGAGCCGGGGACAAACAACTAATGAAAAACTGTTTTTT,CASSYSSRGQTTNEKLFF
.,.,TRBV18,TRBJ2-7,TGTGCCAGCTCAGACGGAAGTCCCCCCTACGAGCAGTACTTC,CASSDGSPPYEQYF
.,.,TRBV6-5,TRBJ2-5,TGTGCCAGCCGAGGGGGGATGGGGACCCAGTACTTC,CASRGGMGTQYF
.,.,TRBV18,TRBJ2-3,TGTGCCAGCTCACCACCGGTAGCAGATACGCAGTATTTT,CASSPPVADTQYF
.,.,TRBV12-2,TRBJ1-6,TGTGCAAGTCGCTCGGGACAGGGGTGGAGACCCCTCCACTTT,CASRSGQGWRPLHF
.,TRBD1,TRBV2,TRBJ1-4,TGTGCCAGCAGTGCGGACAGGGAGGAAAAACTGTTTTTT,CASSADREEKLFF
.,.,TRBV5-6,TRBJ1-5,TGTGCCAGCAGCTTCATAGGGGACTCTCAGCCCCAGCATTTT,CASSFIGDSQPQHF
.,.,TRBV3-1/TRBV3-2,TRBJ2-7,TGTGCCAGCAGCCAAGATACCAGGGGTACGGGGGAGCAGTACTTC,CASSQDTRGTGEQYF
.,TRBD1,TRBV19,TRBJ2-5,TGTGCCAGTAGTATTCCGTGGGACAGGGACCCCCAAGAGACCCAGTACTTC,CASSIPWDRDPQETQYF